Listed below are T cell receptor beta chains from one sample, sequenced in a study of radiation and T cells in renal cell carcinoma. Some clones are missing from TCRdb's copy, which holds only in-frame ones; the method was immunoSEQ multiplex PCR. The table includes tens of thousands of clones, about 86% detected once. The sample here was blood, taken from a patient whose treatment included radiotherapy and nephrectomy. Receptors originate from a woman aged 45-65 years with renal cell carcinoma. CDR3s include the opening cysteine and the closing phenylalanine or tryptophan.

v_gene,CDR3aa
TRBV28,CASSLRVSEQYF
TRBV19,CASSIEVADFYGYTF
TRBV7-2,CASSLGTGLGTNEKLFF
TRBV10-3,CAIRQGQNTEAFF
TRBV5-6,CASSSLMTGNYEQYF
TRBV19,CASSKQETQYF
TRBV7-2,CAATSGGLNIQYF
TRBV19,CASRAGLWQETQYF
TRBV27,CASGGQARSQPQHF
TRBV5-1,CASSPEQGRSPLHF
TRBV5-1,CASSPAGQAKNEKLFF
TRBV9,CASSVGQTASYNEQFF
TRBV5-4,CASTLGQVTDTQYF
TRBV4-3,CASQRESSYNEQFF
TRBV19,CASSSPGSYNEQFF